This T cell receptor (beta chain) emerged from a study of T cell responses to AZD1222 COVID-19 vaccine. Clones were read by immunoSEQ multiplex PCR, and TCRdb kept only the in-frame ones, dropping some. The sample records 65,000 to 80,000 clones, 90% being singletons. This clone was picked up one time. This CDR3 is built from 15 residues. Germline V gives CDR1 SNHLY, CDR2 FYNNEI. With 2 bases removed from V and 1 base from J, the gap between germline ends came to 9 bases. This sequence joins TRBV2 and TRBJ1-5, with D maybe TRBD1 (6 bases). The TCR comes from an adult in good health. This specimen consisted of peripheral blood, obtained on day 0 of AZD1222 vaccination. The CDR3 DNA reads as TGTGCCAGCAGTGAAAGTACAGGGAGCAATCAGCCCCAGCATTTT. Its protein is CASSESTGSNQPQHF.